This TCR beta chain was identified during a study of blood T cell repertoires in COVID-19. Germline loops: CDR1 MNHEY, CDR2 SVGAGI. The CDR3 totals 15 residues. With V trimmed by 10 bases and J by 5 bases, 12 bases remained unmatched. Repertoires were generated with immunoSEQ multiplex PCR, while TCRdb's copy carries only in-frame clones and drops some. The sample has approximately 150,000 clones, more than 75% seen once; the top ten hold about 11%. The rearrangement joins TRBV6-5 to TRBJ1-1; 11 bases fit TRBD1. The TCR sequence derives from a man in his fifties or sixties who had recovered from COVID-19. Sequencing was done on a sample of PBMCs or T cells enriched from blood (not recorded which). In DNA, the CDR3 is TGTGCCACCGGACAGGGGGCTTCGGGAAGGACTGAAGCTTTCTTT. Translation gives CATGQGASGRTEAFF.